Sequencing of this T cell receptor beta chain was carried out in a study of CD8 T cells in Susac syndrome. The V segment lost 9 bases and the J segment 5 bases; nucleotides outside the gene matches: 10. Germline values: CDR1 SGHRS, CDR2 YFSETQ. CDR3 length: 14 residues. Overall study results and limits: The study recognized that its TCR sequencing and HLA analysis covered a relatively small number of individuals.

Details on this clonotype: Antigen specificity is unknown.

Random hexamers were used to reverse transcribe the RNA input (about 0.45 to 1 ug). Amplification of TCR beta CDR3 across 54 Vbeta and 13 Jbeta was performed with immunoSEQ multiplex PCR. Each CDR3 protein gets one entry after TCRdb re-called the immunoSEQ multiplex PCR reads with MiXCR. The table includes some 65,000 distinct CDR3 sequences, approximately 94% detected once. The authors sequenced TCR beta from blood CD8+ and CD4+ T cells. The authors negatively isolated CD8+ and CD4+ T cells and FACS-enriched TEMRA cells. The V call is TRBV5-1, the J call TRBJ2-1; 8 positions match TRBD2. What was sequenced was CD8+ T cells from PBMCs. This TCR derives from a human donor with multiple sclerosis. CDR3 nucleotides: TGCGCCACCTCAACTAGCGGAGGTAACAATGAGCAGTTCTTC. This gives the protein CATSTSGGNNEQFF.